Below, 23 T cell receptor beta chains from the same sample are listed, as sequenced in a study of radiotherapy plus CTLA-4 blockade in lung cancer. Assay used: immunoSEQ multiplex PCR; TCRdb lists only in-frame clones, some missing. The sample shows 55,000 to 80,000 clones, approximately 80% of them seen only once. Here the sequenced sample was peripheral blood, taken from a patient treated with radiotherapy plus ipilimumab. The receptors were gathered from a human donor with non-small cell lung cancer who had a complete response to radiotherapy plus ipilimumab.

V and J are TRBV2 and TRBJ1-4, with 7 bases identical to TRBD1. V gave up 5 bases and J gave up 4 bases; unmatched junction bases: 4. The CDR3 has 14 residues. The V gene's germline CDR1 is SNHLY and CDR2 FYNNEI. CDR3 sequence reads: CASSPTGFNEKLFF. The CDR3 nucleotides are TGTGCCAGCAGTCCGACAGGGTTTAATGAAAAACTGTTTTTT.

The chain uses TRBV9 and TRBJ1-4, with D possibly TRBD1 on 6 matching bases. The CDR3 sequence is 16 residues long. Germline lookup yields CDR1 SGDLS and CDR2 YYNGEE. Trimming shortened V by 2 bases and J by 4 bases, and 15 bases separated the two germline ends. The chain's CDR3 is CASSVTGLWHNEKLFF. The CDR3 DNA sequence: TGTGCCAGCAGCGTGACAGGCCTCTGGCATAATGAAAAACTGTTTTTT.

This clone appeared a single time. The chain carries TRBV6-5 and TRBJ1-2, with D tentatively TRBD1 (6 bases). V lost 0 bases to trimming and J lost 8 bases, with 13 bases between them. The CDR3 sequence is 14 residues long. The germline gives CDR1 MNHEY, CDR2 SVGAGI. CDR3 protein: CASSYSNRVIGYTF. The CDR3 DNA reads TGTGCCAGCAGTTACTCGAACAGGGTGATCGGCTACACCTTC.

The chain employs TRBV6-1 and TRBJ1-3; possible D gene TRBD1, 5 bases. Germline V gives CDR1 MNHNS, CDR2 SASEGT. The CDR3 contains 14 residues. With 10 bases removed from V and 0 bases from J, the gap between germline ends came to 13 bases. The CDR3 DNA reads TGTGCCACCCAGGGAATTAACTCTGGAAACACCATATATTTT. Its translation is CATQGINSGNTIYF.

This rearrangement joins TRBV18 to TRBJ1-2, with TRBD1 as a possible D gene (6 bases). Deletions cut 3 bases from V and 5 bases from J, with 10 bases between. Germline V gene lookup returns CDR1 KGHSH and CDR2 LQKENI. The length of the CDR3 is 13 residues. The CDR3 reads CASSPSGEYGYTF. CDR3 DNA: TGTGCCAGCTCACCTTCAGGGGAATATGGCTACACCTTC.

This clone was seen more than once but under ten times. J is TRBJ2-2 and V is TRBV11-2; D may be TRBD2 (6 bases). V was cut by 1 base and J by 7 bases, with 16 bases left in between. The germline V gene has CDR1 SGHAT and CDR2 FQNNGV. There are 16 residues in the CDR3. The CDR3 sequence is CASSLGAGGGSGELFF. CDR3 sequence (DNA): TGTGCCAGCAGCTTAGGAGCGGGTGGAGGGAGCGGGGAGCTGTTTTTT.

CDR3: CASSEMGLVGSEQFF. CDR3 bases: TGTGCCAGCAGTGAAATGGGACTAGTCGGTAGTGAGCAGTTCTTC. The chain joins TRBV6-4 to TRBJ2-1, with 8 bases matching TRBD2. Trimming cost V 3 bases and J 9 bases; bases outside gene matches: 10. The CDR3 runs 15 residues. CDR1 and CDR2 (germline): MRHNA, SNTAGT.

V usage is TRBV6-5 and J usage is TRBJ1-1; D call uncertain. Germline assignment: CDR1 MNHEY and CDR2 SVGAGI. CDR3 length: 14 amino acids. V shed 0 bases and J shed 4 bases, with 9 bases lying between them. Here the CDR3 reads CASSYSRRSTEAFF. DNA of the CDR3: TGTGCCAGCAGTTACTCGAGGAGGTCCACTGAAGCTTTCTTT.

About this clone itself: Within the sample, other DNA sequences also encode this same CDR3. The gene calls are TRBV5-1 and TRBJ2-1, with TRBD2 matching 9 bases. Germline V gives CDR1 SGHRS, CDR2 YFSETQ. The CDR3 runs 15 residues. Germline trimming cut 2 bases from V and 0 bases from J; bases unmatched to any gene: 0. The CDR3 nucleotides are TGCGCCAGCAGCTTTAGCGGGAGCTCCTACAATGAGCAGTTCTTC. Translating gives CASSFSGSSYNEQFF.

The chain carries TRBV7-2 and TRBJ2-7, with 9 bases fitting TRBD1. Germline V lookup: CDR1 SGHTA, CDR2 FQGNSA. Trimming removed 5 bases from V and 4 bases from J; junction bases left unmatched: 12. This CDR3 is built from 16 residues. The CDR3 here is CASSTSGTGIGYEQYF. The CDR3 coding sequence is TGTGCCAGCAGCACGTCCGGGACAGGGATCGGTTACGAGCAGTACTTC.

The rearrangement uses TRBV6-5 and TRBJ1-5; 9 bases map to TRBD1. The germline CDR1 and CDR2 sequences are MNHEY and SVGAGI. V was clipped by 5 bases and J by 3 bases; unmatched bases: 5. The CDR3 totals 15 residues. CDR3: CASSRTGENNQPQHF. CDR3 bases: TGTGCCAGCAGTCGGACAGGGGAGAACAATCAGCCCCAGCATTTT.

The chain employs TRBV28 and TRBJ2-2; D unclear. V lost 3 bases and J lost 1, with 6 bases in between. CDR1 is MDHEN, CDR2 SYDVKM, per germline. The CDR3 loop spans 14 amino acids. This chain's CDR3 is CASSFAGNTGELFF. DNA of the CDR3: TGTGCCAGCAGTTTTGCAGGGAACACCGGGGAGCTGTTTTTT. Full variable domain (rest looked up from reference TRBV28 and TRBJ2-2): DVKVTQSSRYLVKRTGEKVFLECVQDMDHENMFWYRQDPGLGLRLIYFSYDVKMKEKGDIPEGYSVSREKKERFSLILESASTNQTSMYLCASSFAGNTGELFFGEGSRLTVL.

The table lists this clone with a few counts. The chain combines TRBV18 with TRBJ2-2; 7 bases fit TRBD1. CDR3 size: 16 residues. Germline loops: CDR1 KGHSH, CDR2 LQKENI. The trim removed 3 bases at V and 0 bases at J, leaving 4 bases unmatched. The CDR3 bases are TGTGCCAGCTCACCCCGGGACAGCGCGAACACCGGGGAGCTGTTTTTT. Protein product: CASSPRDSANTGELFF. Drawing the rest from reference TRBV18 and TRBJ2-2, the complete variable domain is NAGVMQNPRHLVRRRGQEARLRCSPMKGHSHVYWYRQLPEEGLKFMVYLQKENIIDESGMPKERFSAEFPKEGPSILRIQQVVRGDSAAYFCASSPRDSANTGELFFGEGSRLTVL.

The rearrangement joins TRBV6-1 to TRBJ2-5; TRBD1 matches 7 bases. Germline CDR1 and CDR2: MNHNS and SASEGT. J lost 1 base, V lost 6 bases, and 5 bases had no gene match. The CDR3 runs to 14 residues. CDR3 region: CASRLTGSQETQYF. CDR3 in DNA: TGTGCCAGCAGGTTGACAGGGTCCCAAGAGACCCAGTACTTC.

The chain joins TRBV6-1 to TRBJ1-5; possible D gene TRBD1, 5 bases. V was shortened by 6 bases and J by 1 base, with 7 bases between the two germline ends. The CDR3 sequence is 13 residues long. Germline V CDR1 and CDR2: MNHNS, SASEGT. The CDR3 DNA reads as TGTGCCAGCAGGGGGGACAGCAATCAGCCCCAGCATTTT. The encoded protein is CASRGDSNQPQHF.

The genes are TRBV29-1 and TRBJ2-3, with TRBD1 matching 8 bases. The V and J ends lost 7 bases and 0 bases, in that order; junction bases with no gene match: 6. Per germline, CDR1 SQVTM and CDR2 ANQGSEA. CDR3 size: 14 residues. CDR3 nucleotides: TGCAGCGGGACGGACAGGGCAAGCACAGATACGCAGTATTTT. Protein: CSGTDRASTDTQYF.

As for this clone: The sample has other DNA sequences that encode this CDR3 too. This chain joins TRBV15 and TRBJ1-5; the D is unclear. The CDR3 runs 15 residues. Germline V gene sequence: CDR1 LNHNV, CDR2 YYDKDF (reference sequence). Deletions cut 0 bases from V and 0 bases from J, with 6 bases between. This CDR3 is CATSRDPGSNQPQHF. Here the CDR3 DNA reads TGTGCCACCAGCAGAGATCCCGGTAGCAATCAGCCCCAGCATTTT.

The table lists this clone with a few counts. The chain recombines TRBV7-8 with TRBJ1-5, with D perhaps matching TRBD1 (6 bases). The germline V and J ends were trimmed by 1 base and 8 bases, with 12 bases remaining between them. The CDR3 is 14 residues long. Germline V gives CDR1 SGHVS, CDR2 FQNEAQ. CDR3 in DNA: TGTGCCAGCAGCTTAGGGAAGGGGGAGAAGCCCCAGCATTTT. Residues: CASSLGKGEKPQHF. Together with reference TRBV7-8 and TRBJ1-5, the CDR3 gives the full variable domain: GAGVSQSPRYKVAKRGQDVALRCDPISGHVSLFWYQQALGQGPEFLTYFQNEAQLDKSGLPSDRFFAERPEGSVSTLKIQRTQQEDSAVYLCASSLGKGEKPQHFGDGTRLSIL.

There are a few counts of this clone. This chain connects TRBV27 to TRBJ1-2; D possibly corresponds to TRBD1 (6 bases). Trimming cost V 4 bases and J 3 bases, with 21 bases left between them. This CDR3 spans 17 amino acids. Germline loops: CDR1 MNHEY, CDR2 SMNVEV (reference sequence). The CDR3 DNA sequence: TGTGCCAGCAGTTCGAAAGGCCGGGACAAAGTTGACTATGGCTACACCTTC. Translated: CASSSKGRDKVDYGYTF.

The chain carries TRBV7-2 and TRBJ1-3, with TRBD1 as a possible D gene (6 bases). This CDR3 is 18 amino acids long. Deletions cut 4 bases from V and 0 bases from J, with 19 bases between. Germline values: CDR1 SGHTA, CDR2 FQGNSA. The CDR3 region has the DNA TGTGCCAGCAGCTCCTCTTTTTACCGCAGGGGCTCTGGAAACACCATATATTTT. Encoded protein: CASSSSFYRRGSGNTIYF.

This clone was counted only a few times. This chain links TRBV10-3 with TRBJ1-2; the match to TRBD1 covers 8 bases. Losses at the gene ends were 3 bases for V and 4 bases for J; bases not matched to a gene: 4. This CDR3 has 14 residues. The V gene's germline CDR1 is ENHRY and CDR2 SYGVKD. The CDR3 coding sequence is TGTGCCATCAGTGACAGGGGGCGCAGCTATGGCTACACCTTC. Its translation is CAISDRGRSYGYTF.

Written as DNA, the CDR3 is TGTGCCAGCAGCGACAGGGCCTACGAGCAGTACGTC. This codes for CASSDRAYEQYV. The chain is built from TRBV6-5 and TRBJ2-7; 7 nucleotides agree with TRBD1. Trimming removed 6 bases from V and 2 bases from J; junction bases left unmatched: 1. The germline V gene encodes CDR1 MNHEY and CDR2 SVGAGI. The CDR3 is made up of 12 amino acids.

J is TRBJ1-2 and V is TRBV7-2; possibly TRBD1 for D (6 bases). The V gene's germline CDR1 is SGHTA and CDR2 FQGNSA. The CDR3 is 15 amino acids. The V end lost 0 bases, the J end lost 6 bases, and 14 bases lay between the germline ends. CDR3 DNA: TGTGCCAGCAGCTTAGCCAACAGGGCTACGGATGGCTACACCTTC. Its protein is CASSLANRATDGYTF. Full variable domain (rest looked up from reference TRBV7-2 and TRBJ1-2): GAGVSQSPSNKVTEKGKDVELRCDPISGHTALYWYRQSLGQGLEFLIYFQGNSAPDKSGLPSDRFSAERTGGSVSTLTIQRTQQEDSAVYLCASSLANRATDGYTFGSGTRLTVV.